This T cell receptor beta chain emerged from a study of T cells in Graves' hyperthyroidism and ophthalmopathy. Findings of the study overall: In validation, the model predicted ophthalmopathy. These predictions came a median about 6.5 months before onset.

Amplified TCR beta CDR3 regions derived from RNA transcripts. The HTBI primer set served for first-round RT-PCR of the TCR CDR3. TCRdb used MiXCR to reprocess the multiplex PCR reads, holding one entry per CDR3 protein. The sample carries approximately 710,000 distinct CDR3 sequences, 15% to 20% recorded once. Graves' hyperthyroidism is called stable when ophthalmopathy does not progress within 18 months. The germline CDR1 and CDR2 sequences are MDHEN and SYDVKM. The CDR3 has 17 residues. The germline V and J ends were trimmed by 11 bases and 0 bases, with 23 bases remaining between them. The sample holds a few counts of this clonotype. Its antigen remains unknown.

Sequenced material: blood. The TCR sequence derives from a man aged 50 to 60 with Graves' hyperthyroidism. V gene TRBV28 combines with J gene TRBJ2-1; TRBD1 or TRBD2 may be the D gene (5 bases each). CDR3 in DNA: TGTGCCGGCAATGGGGGAACAAGCGGACTCTCCTACAATGAGCAGTTCTTC. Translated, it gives CAGNGGTSGLSYNEQFF.